This TCR beta chain appears in the sequencing data of a study of molecular identifiers for immune sequencing clone quantification. Using its own MiXCR run on the PCR reads, TCRdb lists one record per CDR3 protein. The table shows fewer than 350,000 distinct CDR3 sequences, with over 20% occurring only once. This clonotype was detected a few times. The sequencing input was naive CD8+ T cells from blood, with Jurkat cell RNA spiked in. Subset denoted: FACS-sorted CD8+CD4-CCR7+CD45RA+ naive T cells. The clonotype was recovered from a human donor in good health. Some libraries in this study had Jurkat cell RNA spiked in.

This chain's CDR3 is CASSHPNFTGTGIQPQHF. The CDR3 nucleotides are TGTGCCAGCTCACACCCGAACTTTACCGGGACAGGAATTCAGCCCCAGCATTTT. The rearrangement links TRBV18 to TRBJ1-5, with 8 bases that match TRBD1. Germline V gene lookup returns CDR1 KGHSH and CDR2 LQKENI. With V trimmed by 4 bases and J by 6 bases, 17 bases remained unmatched. The CDR3 totals 18 residues.